Each of the 12 T cell receptor beta chains below was sequenced from the same sample in a study of blood T cell repertoires in COVID-19. Profiled with immunoSEQ multiplex PCR; TCRdb holds only in-frame clones, not every one. The sample records 290,000 or so clones, around 91% being singletons. The source material was PBMCs or T cells enriched from blood (not recorded which). The receptors originated from a woman aged 18-30 years with acute COVID-19.

The gene calls are TRBV6-1 and TRBJ1-2; D uncertain. CDR1 and CDR2 (germline): MNHNS, SASEGT. The CDR3 spans 14 residues. V lost 3 bases to trimming and J lost 0 bases, with 8 bases between them. The CDR3 spells CASSDRVSNYGYTF. Written as DNA, the CDR3 is TGTGCCAGCAGTGATAGAGTATCTAACTATGGCTACACCTTC.

The V gene is TRBV7-9, the J gene TRBJ2-5; TRBD1 is a possible D gene (6 bases). The CDR3 spans 15 residues. Germline V gene data show CDR1 as SEHNR and CDR2 as FQNEAQ (reference sequence). Trimming pared 3 bases from V and 4 bases from J, leaving 15 bases between. CDR3 sequence reads: CASSFGQGTGETQYF. CDR3 DNA: TGTGCCAGCAGCTTCGGGCAGGGGACGGGAGAGACCCAGTACTTC.

V and J are TRBV19 and TRBJ2-7, with 8 bases that match TRBD2. Germline V gene lookup returns CDR1 LNHDA and CDR2 SQIVND (reference sequence). The CDR3 length is 16 residues. The J segment lost 0 bases and the V segment lost 0 bases, leaving 4 bases of the junction unmatched. DNA for the CDR3: TGTGCCAGTAGTATAGAACTAGCGGTTAGCTCCTACGAGCAGTACTTC. This sequence encodes CASSIELAVSSYEQYF.

The chain has TRBV18 and TRBJ1-4; 8 bases line up with TRBD1. V was pared by 3 bases and J by 6 bases, with 0 bases of the junction left unmatched. The CDR3 spans 13 residues. Germline CDR1 KGHSH, CDR2 LQKENI. CDR3 residues: CASSPGQDEKLFF. DNA for the CDR3: TGTGCCAGCTCACCGGGACAGGATGAAAAACTGTTTTTT.

This clone was seen only a few times. This rearrangement joins TRBV6-5 to TRBJ1-1; D is ambiguous. Trimming stripped 10 bases from V and 2 bases from J, with 14 bases between. Germline lookup yields CDR1 MNHEY and CDR2 SVGAGI. The CDR3 spans 13 residues. The DNA for the CDR3 is TGTGCCACCTTCAGGTCCGGAAACACTGAAGCTTTCTTT. It codes for CATFRSGNTEAFF.

This clone was detected only once. This chain uses TRBV5-1 with TRBJ2-7; D may be TRBD1 (5 bases). CDR1 and CDR2 from the germline V gene are SGHRS and YFSETQ. V dropped 2 bases and J dropped 2 bases, with 11 bases sitting between them. This CDR3 comprises 14 residues. The CDR3 coding sequence is TGCGCCAGCAGCTTCTTGACAGAACCCTACGAGCAGTACTTC. Its protein product is CASSFLTEPYEQYF.

The chain recombines TRBV4-2 with TRBJ1-2; the match to TRBD1 covers 10 bases. V lost 5 bases, J lost 3 bases, and 6 bases stayed unmatched. The CDR3 contains 15 residues. Looked up from germline, CDR1 is LGHNA and CDR2 is YNFKEQ. The chain's CDR3 is CASSVPTGGDYGYTF. The CDR3 DNA follows: TGTGCCAGCAGCGTACCGACAGGGGGCGACTATGGCTACACCTTC.

The CDR3: CASSPVAATNEKLFF. CDR3 bases: TGTGCCAGCAGCCCCGTGGCAGCAACTAATGAAAAACTGTTTTTT. The rearrangement uses TRBV2 and TRBJ1-4; unclear D gene. CDR3 length: 15 residues. With 6 bases removed from V and 0 bases from J, the gap between germline ends came to 11 bases. Germline values: CDR1 SNHLY, CDR2 FYNNEI.

The V gene is TRBV7-9, the J gene TRBJ1-1; 7 nucleotides match TRBD1. Germline V CDR1 and CDR2: SEHNR, FQNEAQ (reference sequence). V dropped 4 bases and J dropped 4; count of bases not matched to a gene: 6. The CDR3 consists of 14 residues. Written as DNA, the CDR3 is TGTGCCAGCAGCTCACAGGGGTGGGCCACTGAAGCTTTCTTT. It translates to CASSSQGWATEAFF.

The V and J genes are TRBV7-2 and TRBJ2-1, with D possibly TRBD2 on 5 matching bases. V lost 10 bases, J lost 1 base, and 14 bases lay in between. Looked up from germline, CDR1 is SGHTA and CDR2 is FQGNSA. This CDR3 is 14 amino acids long. The CDR3 region is CATQTRQSYNEQFF. DNA for the CDR3: TGTGCCACTCAAACTAGGCAGTCCTACAATGAGCAGTTCTTC. The full variable domain, in which reference TRBV7-2 and TRBJ2-1 provide the parts outside the CDR3, is GAGVSQSPSNKVTEKGKDVELRCDPISGHTALYWYRQSLGQGLEFLIYFQGNSAPDKSGLPSDRFSAERTGGSVSTLTIQRTQQEDSAVYLCATQTRQSYNEQFFGPGTRLTVL.

The chain uses TRBV9 and TRBJ1-2, with 8 bases that match TRBD1. The ends lost 3 bases at V and 0 bases at J; junction bases unmatched: 7. This CDR3 has 16 amino acids. CDR1 is SGDLS and CDR2 is YYNGEE in the germline V gene. CDR3 DNA: TGTGCCAGCAGCGCTACGACAGGGGACTCTAACTATGGCTACACCTTC. Protein: CASSATTGDSNYGYTF.

J is TRBJ2-3 and V is TRBV5-1; possibly TRBD2 for D (6 bases). The CDR3 is 16 residues long. Germline V gives CDR1 SGHRS, CDR2 YFSETQ. V was shortened by 6 bases and J by 2 bases, with 19 bases between the two germline ends. The CDR3 nucleotides are TGCGCCAGCACCCCCAGCGTGCGGGACCCCACAGATACGCAGTATTTT. Residues: CASTPSVRDPTDTQYF.